The 11 T cell receptor beta chains presented below share a single source sample, sequenced in a study of blood T cell repertoires in COVID-19. Produced via immunoSEQ multiplex PCR; TCRdb's table is partial and in-frame only. The top ten hold about 3.2% of the sample, which has some 180,000 clones, less than 90% seen once. The source material was PBMCs or T cells enriched from blood (not recorded which). The receptors were gathered from a woman in her twenties or thirties who had been exposed to COVID-19.

V gene TRBV6-5 combines with J gene TRBJ1-2, with D unresolved. The germline CDR1 and CDR2 sequences are MNHEY and SVGAGI. Trimming shortened V by 8 bases and J by 5 bases, and 9 bases separated the two germline ends. CDR3 length: 11 amino acids. The CDR3 here is CASGEGYGYTF. CDR3 DNA sequence: TGTGCCAGCGGCGAGGGATATGGCTACACCTTC.

The chain joins TRBV6-2 or TRBV6-3 to TRBJ2-4, with 7 bases identical to TRBD1. Germline values: CDR1 MNHEY, CDR2 SVGEGT. The V segment lost 4 bases and the J segment 7 bases; nucleotides outside the gene matches: 10. The CDR3 has 15 amino acids. The CDR3 bases are TGTGCCAGCAGTTCCTTGACAGGGTTGAGGAACATTCAGTACTTC. Amino acid sequence: CASSSLTGLRNIQYF.

This rearrangement joins TRBV4-1 to TRBJ2-1; the match to TRBD2 covers 9 bases. The CDR3 totals 13 residues. Germline V gene lookup returns CDR1 MGHRA and CDR2 YSYEKL. With 1 base clipped from V and 15 bases from J, the junction kept 7 bases outside the gene matches. DNA for the CDR3: TGCGCCAGCAGCCAAGTTGCTAGCGGGGAACGGTTCTTC. Amino acids: CASSQVASGERFF.

The gene calls are TRBV5-1 and TRBJ2-5, with 8 bases fitting TRBD1. V shed 0 bases, J shed 2 bases, and the junction held 12 bases outside the gene matches. From germline, CDR1 is SGHRS and CDR2 YFSETQ. The CDR3 consists of 18 residues. The CDR3 loop is CASSLATGQGASQETQYF. The CDR3 nucleotides are TGCGCCAGCAGCTTGGCAACCGGGCAGGGGGCAAGTCAAGAGACCCAGTACTTC. The variable domain in full, with the rest retrieved from reference TRBV5-1 and TRBJ2-5, is KAGVTQTPRYLIKTRGQQVTLSCSPISGHRSVSWYQQTPGQGLQFLFEYFSETQRNKGNFPGRFSGRQFSNSRSEMNVSTLELGDSALYLCASSLATGQGASQETQYFGPGTRLLVL.

In this sample, this clone turned up a few times. The gene calls are TRBV4-3 and TRBJ2-7; the D gene is possibly TRBD2 (7 bases). Trimming cost V 4 bases and J 2 bases, with 15 bases left between them. The CDR3 spans 15 residues. Germline V CDR1 and CDR2: LGHNA, YSLEER. Written as DNA, the CDR3 is TGCGCCAGCAGCCCAGAGGGGGGGGGCGCCTACGAGCAGTACTTC. It specifies CASSPEGGGAYEQYF.

The J gene is TRBJ1-2, the V gene TRBV29-1; D possibly corresponds to TRBD1 (5 bases). Germline V lookup: CDR1 SQVTM, CDR2 ANQGSEA. This CDR3 is built from 11 residues. V shed 3 bases and J shed 8 bases, with 10 bases lying between them. CDR3: CSVDRVRGYTF. The DNA of the CDR3 is TGCAGCGTTGACAGGGTGCGGGGCTACACCTTC.

The J gene is TRBJ2-1, the V gene TRBV7-8; possibly TRBD2 for D (5 bases). The CDR3 runs to 18 residues. Trimming stripped 1 base from V and 1 base from J, with 17 bases between. The V gene's germline CDR1 is SGHVS and CDR2 FQNEAQ. The CDR3 loop is CASSLVAGTRVSYNEQFF. In DNA form, the CDR3 reads TGTGCCAGCAGCTTAGTCGCAGGAACGAGGGTGTCCTACAATGAGCAGTTCTTC.

This clone was recorded once. The chain employs TRBV5-1 and TRBJ2-2; 11 bases map to TRBD2. The V segment lost 4 bases and the J segment 1 base; nucleotides outside the gene matches: 6. Germline V gene data show CDR1 as SGHRS and CDR2 as YFSETQ. The CDR3 totals 17 residues. The CDR3 protein is CASSPMGLAENTGELFF. The CDR3 DNA sequence: TGCGCCAGCAGCCCGATGGGACTAGCGGAGAACACCGGGGAGCTGTTTTTT.

The chain joins TRBV2 to TRBJ1-5, with a possible D match to TRBD1 (6 bases). Trimming removed 10 bases at V and 0 bases at J, with 13 bases between. The germline V gene encodes CDR1 SNHLY and CDR2 FYNNEI. This CDR3 is built from 14 residues. CDR3 sequence: CATTDSNSNQPQHF. CDR3 nucleotide sequence: TGTGCCACCACGGACAGCAATAGCAATCAGCCCCAGCATTTT.

Here the CDR3 reads CASSIRQGQGYGYTF. The CDR3, as DNA: TGTGCCAGTAGTATCCGGCAGGGGCAGGGATATGGCTACACCTTC. The chain couples TRBV19 to TRBJ1-2, with a tentative D call TRBD1 (6 bases). The CDR3 is made up of 15 amino acids. Deletions cut 3 bases from V and 5 bases from J, with 16 bases between. Germline CDR1 is LNHDA and CDR2 is SQIVND (reference sequence).

V usage is TRBV10-3 and J usage is TRBJ1-5; 9 bases map to TRBD1. The V gene end was trimmed by 4 bases and the J gene end by 6 bases; junction bases not matched to a gene: 4. Germline CDR1 ENHRY, CDR2 SYGVKD. The CDR3 contains 14 residues. The CDR3 sequence is CAISGTGGGQPQHF. The CDR3 nucleotides are TGTGCCATCAGTGGCACAGGGGGCGGTCAGCCCCAGCATTTT.